A selection of T cell receptor beta chains follows, all from one sample in a study of shared clonotypes between healthy human individuals. The repertoire was sequenced with immunoSEQ multiplex PCR; TCRdb's copy has only in-frame clones and lacks some. The sample gives roughly 2 million clones, roughly 94% of which show up once; roughly 1.1% is in the top ten. The specimen was naive CD8+ T cells sorted from blood. The receptors come from a man aged 18 to 30 in good health. CDR3s include the opening cysteine and the closing phenylalanine or tryptophan. A D gene is named only where the DNA matches it firmly. Size tells how often a clone was seen (once, few, many) or the class of an expanded clone, and some rows leave it out.

TRBJ2-2 TRBV27 NA NA TGTGCCAGCAGTCCCCCAGGGCTCACCGGGGAGCTGTTTTTT CASSPPGLTGELFF
TRBJ2-6 TRBV4-3 NA NA TGCGCCAGCAGCCAAGAGGCAGGGGTAGCGGGGGCCAACGTCCTGACTTTC CASSQEAGVAGANVLTF
TRBJ2-2 TRBV28 NA NA TGTGCCAGTTTTGCAGTGACCGGGGAGCTGTTTTTT CASFAVTGELFF
TRBJ2-7 TRBV2 once NA TGTGCCAGCAGTGATGATATCTACGAGCAGTACTTC CASSDDIYEQYF
TRBJ2-7 TRBV4-3 few TRBD1 TGCGCCAGCAGCCCCGGGACAGGGGGCTACGAGCAGTACTTC CASSPGTGGYEQYF
TRBJ2-2 TRBV19 NA NA TGTGCCAGTAGTCCCCCGGGTCTGGTGTGGGCCGGGGAGCTGTTTTTT CASSPPGLVWAGELFF
TRBJ1-4 TRBV2 NA TRBD1 TGTGCCAGCAGGCTGACAGGGGTCGCAACTAATGAAAAACTGTTTTTT CASRLTGVATNEKLFF
TRBJ2-7 TRBV6-1 NA TRBD2 TGTGCCAGCAGTGCCCAGTCTAGCGGGACCCCTTTCTCCTACGAGCAGTACTTC CASSAQSSGTPFSYEQYF
TRBJ2-1 TRBV6-5 NA TRBD2 TGTGCCAGCAGTCCGGTTAGCGGGACCTACAATGAGCAGTTCTTC CASSPVSGTYNEQFF
TRBJ1-2 TRBV11-2 NA NA TGTGCCAGCTCGGAGGAGTCCGGGGGTGGCTACACCTTC CASSEESGGGYTF